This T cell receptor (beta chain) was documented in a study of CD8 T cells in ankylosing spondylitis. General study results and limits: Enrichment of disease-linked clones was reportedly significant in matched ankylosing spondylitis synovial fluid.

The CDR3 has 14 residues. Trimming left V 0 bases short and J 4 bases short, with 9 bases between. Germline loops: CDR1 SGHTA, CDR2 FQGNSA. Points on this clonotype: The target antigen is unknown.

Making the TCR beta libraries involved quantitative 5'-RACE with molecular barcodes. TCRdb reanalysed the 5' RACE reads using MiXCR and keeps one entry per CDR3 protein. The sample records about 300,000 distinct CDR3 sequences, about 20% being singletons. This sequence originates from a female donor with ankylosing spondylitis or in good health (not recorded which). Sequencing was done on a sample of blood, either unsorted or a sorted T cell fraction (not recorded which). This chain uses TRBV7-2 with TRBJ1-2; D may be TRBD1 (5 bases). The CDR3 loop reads CASSLAGGFYGYTF. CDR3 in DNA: TGTGCCAGCAGCTTAGCGGGGGGATTCTATGGCTACACCTTC.